Shown below are 8 T cell receptor beta chains from a single sample sequenced in a study of cytomegalovirus exposure and HLA in healthy donors. Some clones are missing from TCRdb's copy, which holds only in-frame ones; the method was immunoSEQ multiplex PCR. The table has under 200,000 clones, roughly 81% seen once. The sample comprised PBMCs. These receptors were collected from a woman aged 25 to 39 in good health and CMV-seronegative.

The V gene is TRBV4-1, the J gene TRBJ2-3; TRBD1 agrees at 9 bases. V shed 1 base and J 1 base; nucleotides not matched to a gene: 9. This CDR3 is 18 amino acids long. The germline CDR1 and CDR2 sequences are MGHRA and YSYEKL. The CDR3 DNA is TGCGCCAGCAGCCAAGTGGAGACAGGGGGTTTGGGCACAGATACGCAGTATTTT. Its translation is CASSQVETGGLGTDTQYF.

The chain joins TRBV6-5 to TRBJ2-1, with TRBD2 identical over 9 bases. The CDR3 has 16 residues. V was pared by 0 bases and J by 3 bases, with 3 bases of the junction left unmatched. Germline-derived CDR1 and CDR2 are MNHEY and SVGAGI. CDR3 in amino acids: CASSYSAGGVYNEQFF. DNA for the CDR3: TGTGCCAGCAGTTACTCTGCGGGGGGGGTCTACAATGAGCAGTTCTTC.

This clone appeared a few times. This chain joins TRBV25-1 and TRBJ1-5, with TRBD1 identical over 7 bases. V lost 6 bases and J lost 9; bases outside the gene matches: 8. The CDR3 is made up of 13 amino acids. The germline V gene encodes CDR1 MGHDK and CDR2 SYGVNS. The CDR3 DNA reads as TGTGCCAGCAGAGGACAGGCTGCCGGGCCCCAGCATTTT. It codes for CASRGQAAGPQHF. The entire variable domain, with the rest obtained from reference TRBV25-1 and TRBJ1-5, is as follows: EADIYQTPRYLVIGTGKKITLECSQTMGHDKMYWYQQDPGMELHLIHYSYGVNSTEKGDLSSESTVSRIRTEHFPLTLESARPSHTSQYLCASRGQAAGPQHFGDGTRLSIL.

The chain has TRBV2 and TRBJ2-1, with TRBD2 as a possible D gene (5 bases). V was shortened by 6 bases and J by 4 bases, with 16 bases between the two germline ends. Germline V gene lookup returns CDR1 SNHLY and CDR2 FYNNEI. The CDR3 consists of 15 residues. The CDR3 spells CASRTALVYYNEQFF. As DNA, the CDR3 is TGTGCCAGCAGGACCGCACTAGTTTATTACAATGAGCAGTTCTTC.

On this clone itself: The sample has other DNA sequences that encode this CDR3 too. The V gene is TRBV2, the J gene TRBJ1-2; no clear D. V dropped 3 bases and J dropped 2 bases, with 7 bases sitting between them. There are 13 residues in the CDR3. Germline CDR1 SNHLY, CDR2 FYNNEI. The CDR3 reads CASSDEGNYGYTF. The CDR3 DNA sequence: TGTGCCAGCAGTGATGAGGGAAACTATGGCTACACCTTC.

This clone was seen more than once but under ten times. This chain links TRBV5-1 with TRBJ2-7, with 9 bases that match TRBD1. This CDR3 region has 15 residues. Germline V gene sequence: CDR1 SGHRS, CDR2 YFSETQ. Unmatched junction bases numbered 12, after V lost 4 bases and J lost 7 bases. This CDR3 is CASSLGTGKFEEQYF. The CDR3 nucleotides are TGCGCCAGCAGCCTGGGGACAGGGAAGTTTGAAGAGCAGTACTTC.

The chain carries TRBV6-1 and TRBJ1-1; D is perhaps TRBD1 (6 bases). Germline lookup yields CDR1 MNHNS and CDR2 SASEGT. The V end was cut by 6 bases, the J end by 1 base, with 12 bases between. This CDR3 has 14 amino acids. CDR3 DNA: TGTGCCAGCAGAAACAGGGCGCCGAACACTGAAGCTTTCTTT. Its translation is CASRNRAPNTEAFF.

The chain carries TRBV29-1 and TRBJ2-3; TRBD2 matches 10 bases. Germline V gives CDR1 SQVTM, CDR2 ANQGSEA. Trimming cost V 5 bases and J 2 bases; bases outside gene matches: 7. The CDR3 contains 15 residues. The CDR3 bases are TGCAGCGTTAGTCGGACTAGCGGAAACACAGATACGCAGTATTTT. Amino acid sequence: CSVSRTSGNTDTQYF.